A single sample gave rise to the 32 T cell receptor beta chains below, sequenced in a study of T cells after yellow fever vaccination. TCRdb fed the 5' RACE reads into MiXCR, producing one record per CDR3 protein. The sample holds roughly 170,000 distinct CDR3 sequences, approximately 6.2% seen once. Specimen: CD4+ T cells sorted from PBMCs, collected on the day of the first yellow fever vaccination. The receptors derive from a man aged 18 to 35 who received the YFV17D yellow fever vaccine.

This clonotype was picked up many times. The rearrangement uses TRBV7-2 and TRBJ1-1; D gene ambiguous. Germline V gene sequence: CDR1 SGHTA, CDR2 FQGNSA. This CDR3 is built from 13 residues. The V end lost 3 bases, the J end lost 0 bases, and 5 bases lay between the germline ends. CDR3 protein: CASSFSVNTEAFF. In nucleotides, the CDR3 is TGTGCCAGCAGCTTCTCGGTGAACACTGAAGCTTTCTTT.

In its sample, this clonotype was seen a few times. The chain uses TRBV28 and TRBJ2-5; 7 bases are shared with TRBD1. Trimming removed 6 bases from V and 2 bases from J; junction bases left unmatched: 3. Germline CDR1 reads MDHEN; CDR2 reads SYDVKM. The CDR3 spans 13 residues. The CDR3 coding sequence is TGTGCCAGCAGATCGGGACAGCAAGAGACCCAGTACTTC. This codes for CASRSGQQETQYF. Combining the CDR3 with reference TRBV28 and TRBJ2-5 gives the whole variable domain DVKVTQSSRYLVKRTGEKVFLECVQDMDHENMFWYRQDPGLGLRLIYFSYDVKMKEKGDIPEGYSVSREKKERFSLILESASTNQTSMYLCASRSGQQETQYFGPGTRLLVL.

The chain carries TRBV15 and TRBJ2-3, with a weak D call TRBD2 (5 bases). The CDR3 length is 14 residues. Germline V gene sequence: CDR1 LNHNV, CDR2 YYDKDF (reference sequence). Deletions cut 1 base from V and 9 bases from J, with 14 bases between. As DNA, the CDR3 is TGTGCCACCAGCAGAGTGTACCGGGATGGCACGCAGTATTTT. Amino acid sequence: CATSRVYRDGTQYF.

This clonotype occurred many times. CDR3 nucleotide sequence: TGTGCCAGCCTTCCGTCATGGGGCGGGAATTCACCCCTCCACTTT. This codes for CASLPSWGGNSPLHF. The chain combines TRBV27 with TRBJ1-6; D perhaps matches TRBD1 (5 bases). The V gene's germline CDR1 is MNHEY and CDR2 SMNVEV (reference sequence). Trimming pared 8 bases from V and 7 bases from J, leaving 18 bases between. The CDR3 has 15 residues.

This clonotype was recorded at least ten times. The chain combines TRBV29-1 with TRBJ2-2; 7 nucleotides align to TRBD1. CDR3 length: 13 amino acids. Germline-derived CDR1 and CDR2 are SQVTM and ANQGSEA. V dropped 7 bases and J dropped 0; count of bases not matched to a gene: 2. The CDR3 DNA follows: TGCAGCGGGGGACAGTCGAACACCGGGGAGCTGTTTTTT. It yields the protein CSGGQSNTGELFF.

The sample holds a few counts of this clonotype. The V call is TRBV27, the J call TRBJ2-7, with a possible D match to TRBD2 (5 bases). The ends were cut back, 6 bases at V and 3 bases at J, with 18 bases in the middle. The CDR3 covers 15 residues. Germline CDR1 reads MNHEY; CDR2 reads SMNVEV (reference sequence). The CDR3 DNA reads TGTGCCAGCAGGGGTCGGGTGGAGGAGTACTACGAGCAGTACTTC. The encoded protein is CASRGRVEEYYEQYF.

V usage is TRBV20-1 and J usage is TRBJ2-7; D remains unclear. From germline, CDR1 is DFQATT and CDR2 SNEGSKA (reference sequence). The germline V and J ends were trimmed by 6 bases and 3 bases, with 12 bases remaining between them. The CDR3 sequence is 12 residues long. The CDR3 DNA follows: TGCAGTGCGGTGGGGTTGTACTACGAGCAGTACTTC. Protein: CSAVGLYYEQYF.

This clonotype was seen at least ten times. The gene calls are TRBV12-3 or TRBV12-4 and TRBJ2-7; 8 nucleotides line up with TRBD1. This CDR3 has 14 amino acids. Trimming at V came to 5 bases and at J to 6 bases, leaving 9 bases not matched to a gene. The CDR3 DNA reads TGTGCCAGCAGTCCCCAGGGACAGGCCCGCGAGCAGTACTTC. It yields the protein CASSPQGQAREQYF.

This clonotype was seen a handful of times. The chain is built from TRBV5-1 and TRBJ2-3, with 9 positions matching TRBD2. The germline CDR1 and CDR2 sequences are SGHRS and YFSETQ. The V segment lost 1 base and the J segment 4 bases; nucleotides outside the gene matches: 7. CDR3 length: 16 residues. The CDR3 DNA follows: TGCGCCAGCAGCTTGCTAGGCGGGGGGGCCGCAGATACGCAGTATTTT. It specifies CASSLLGGGAADTQYF.

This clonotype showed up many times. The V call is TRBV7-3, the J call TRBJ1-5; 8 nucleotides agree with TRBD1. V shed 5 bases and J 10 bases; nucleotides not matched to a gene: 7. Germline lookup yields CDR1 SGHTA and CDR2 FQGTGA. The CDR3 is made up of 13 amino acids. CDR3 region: CASSRDRGYPQHF. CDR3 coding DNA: TGTGCCAGCAGCAGAGACAGGGGTTATCCCCAGCATTTT.

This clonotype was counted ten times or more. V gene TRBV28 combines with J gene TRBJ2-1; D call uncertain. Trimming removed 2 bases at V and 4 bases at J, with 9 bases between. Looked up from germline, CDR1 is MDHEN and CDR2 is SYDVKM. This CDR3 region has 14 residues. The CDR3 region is CASSLNSRYNEQFF. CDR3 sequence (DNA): TGTGCCAGCAGTTTAAACAGCCGTTACAATGAGCAGTTCTTC.

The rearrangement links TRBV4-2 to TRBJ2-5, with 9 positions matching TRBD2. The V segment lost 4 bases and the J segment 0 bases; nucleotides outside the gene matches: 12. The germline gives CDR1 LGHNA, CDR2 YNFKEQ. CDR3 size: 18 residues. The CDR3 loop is CASSPVARGGGDQETQYF. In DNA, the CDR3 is TGTGCCAGCAGCCCCGTCGCCCGGGGCGGGGGGGACCAAGAGACCCAGTACTTC.

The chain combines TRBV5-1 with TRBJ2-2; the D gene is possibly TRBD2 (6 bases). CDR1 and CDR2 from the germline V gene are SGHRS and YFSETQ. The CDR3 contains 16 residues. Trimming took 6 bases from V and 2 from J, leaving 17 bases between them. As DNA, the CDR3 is TGCGCCAGCAAGGAGGGGACGGCTTCAAACACCGGGGAGCTGTTTTTT. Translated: CASKEGTASNTGELFF.

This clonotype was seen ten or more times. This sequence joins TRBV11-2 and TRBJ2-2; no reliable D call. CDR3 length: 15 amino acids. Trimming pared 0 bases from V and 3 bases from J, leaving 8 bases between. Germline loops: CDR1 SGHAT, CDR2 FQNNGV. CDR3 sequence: CASSLDRSYTGELFF. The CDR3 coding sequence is TGTGCCAGCAGCTTAGATCGGTCCTACACCGGGGAGCTGTTTTTT. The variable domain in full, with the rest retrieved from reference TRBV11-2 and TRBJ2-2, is EAGVAQSPRYKIIEKRQSVAFWCNPISGHATLYWYQQILGQGPKLLIQFQNNGVVDDSQLPKDRFSAERLKGVDSTLKIQPAKLEDSAVYLCASSLDRSYTGELFFGEGSRLTVL.

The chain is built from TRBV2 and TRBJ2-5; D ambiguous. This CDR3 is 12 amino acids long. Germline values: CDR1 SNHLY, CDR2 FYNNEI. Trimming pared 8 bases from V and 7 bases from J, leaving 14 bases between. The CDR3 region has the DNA TGTGCCAGCCGAGAGACCCGTGGGACCCAGTACTTC. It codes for CASRETRGTQYF.

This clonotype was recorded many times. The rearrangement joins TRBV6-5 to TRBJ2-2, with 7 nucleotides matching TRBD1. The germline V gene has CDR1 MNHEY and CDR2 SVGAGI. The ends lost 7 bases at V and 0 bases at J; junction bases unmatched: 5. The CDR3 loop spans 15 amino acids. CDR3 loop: CASTFDRANTGELFF. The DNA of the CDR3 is TGTGCCAGCACCTTCGACAGGGCGAACACCGGGGAGCTGTTTTTT.

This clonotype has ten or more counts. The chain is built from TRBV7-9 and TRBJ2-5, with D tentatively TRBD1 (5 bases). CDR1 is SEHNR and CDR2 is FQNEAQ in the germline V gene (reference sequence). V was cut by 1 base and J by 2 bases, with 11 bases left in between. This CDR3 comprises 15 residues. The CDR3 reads CASSLGDRRQETQYF. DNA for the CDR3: TGTGCCAGCAGCTTAGGCGACAGACGACAAGAGACCCAGTACTTC.

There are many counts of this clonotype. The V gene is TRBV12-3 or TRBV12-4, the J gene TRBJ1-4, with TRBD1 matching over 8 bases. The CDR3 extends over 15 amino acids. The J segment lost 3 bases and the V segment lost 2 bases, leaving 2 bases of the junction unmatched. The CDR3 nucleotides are TGTGCCAGCAGTTTATCACAGGGGGCTAATGAAAAACTGTTTTTT. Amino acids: CASSLSQGANEKLFF.

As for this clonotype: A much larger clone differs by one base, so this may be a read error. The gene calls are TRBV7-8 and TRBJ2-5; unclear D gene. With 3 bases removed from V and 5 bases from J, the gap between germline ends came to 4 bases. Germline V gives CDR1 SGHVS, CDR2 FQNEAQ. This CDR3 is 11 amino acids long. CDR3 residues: CASSFIETQYF. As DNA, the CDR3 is TGTGCCAGCAGCTTCATCGAGACCCAGTACTTC. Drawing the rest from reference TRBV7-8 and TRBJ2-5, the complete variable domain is GAGVSQSPRYKVAKRGQDVALRCDPISGHVSLFWYQQALGQGPEFLTYFQNEAQLDKSGLPSDRFFAERPEGSVSTLKIQRTQQEDSAVYLCASSFIETQYFGPGTRLLVL.

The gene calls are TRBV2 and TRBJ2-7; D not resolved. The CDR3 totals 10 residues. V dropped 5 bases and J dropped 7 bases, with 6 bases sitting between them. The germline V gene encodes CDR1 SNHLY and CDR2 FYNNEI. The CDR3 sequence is CASSPGEQYF. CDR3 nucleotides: TGTGCCAGCAGTCCTGGGGAGCAGTACTTC.

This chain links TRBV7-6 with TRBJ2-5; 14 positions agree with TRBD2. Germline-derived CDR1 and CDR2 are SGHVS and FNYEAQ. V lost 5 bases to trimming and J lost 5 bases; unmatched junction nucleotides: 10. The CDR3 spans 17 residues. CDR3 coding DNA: TGTGCCAGCAGCCCGGGACTAGCGGGGGCCCTGGGGGAGACCCAGTACTTC. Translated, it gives CASSPGLAGALGETQYF. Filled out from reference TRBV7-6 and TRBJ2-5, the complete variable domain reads GAGVSQSPRYKVTKRGQDVALRCDPISGHVSLYWYRQALGQGPEFLTYFNYEAQQDKSGLPNDRFSAERPEGSISTLTIQRTEQRDSAMYRCASSPGLAGALGETQYFGPGTRLLVL.

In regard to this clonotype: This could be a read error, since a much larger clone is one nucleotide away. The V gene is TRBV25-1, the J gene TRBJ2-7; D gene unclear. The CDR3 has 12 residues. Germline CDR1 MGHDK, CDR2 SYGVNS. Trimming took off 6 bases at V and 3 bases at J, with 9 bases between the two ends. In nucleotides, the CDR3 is TGTGCCAGCAGCTACAGCTACTACGAGCAGTACTTC. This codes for CASSYSYYEQYF.

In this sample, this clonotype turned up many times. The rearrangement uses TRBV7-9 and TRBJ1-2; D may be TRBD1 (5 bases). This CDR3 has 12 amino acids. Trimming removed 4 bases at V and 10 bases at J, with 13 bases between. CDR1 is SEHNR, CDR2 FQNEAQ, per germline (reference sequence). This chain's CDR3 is CASSSSTDYYTF. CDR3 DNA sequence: TGTGCCAGCAGCTCCTCGACAGACTACTACACCTTC.

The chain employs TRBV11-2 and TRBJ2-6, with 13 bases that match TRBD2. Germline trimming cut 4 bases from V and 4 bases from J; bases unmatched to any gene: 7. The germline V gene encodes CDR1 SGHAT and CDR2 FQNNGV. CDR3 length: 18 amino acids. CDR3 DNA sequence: TGTGCCAGCAGCTGGACAGGACTAGCGGGGGCCGGGGCCAACGTCCTGACTTTC. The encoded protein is CASSWTGLAGAGANVLTF.

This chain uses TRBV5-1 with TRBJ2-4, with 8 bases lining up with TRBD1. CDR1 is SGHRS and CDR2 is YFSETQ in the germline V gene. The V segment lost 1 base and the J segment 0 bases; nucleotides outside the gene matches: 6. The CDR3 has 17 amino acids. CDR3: CASSLFAGGIAKNIQYF. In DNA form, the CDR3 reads TGCGCCAGCAGCTTGTTCGCAGGGGGCATAGCCAAAAACATTCAGTACTTC. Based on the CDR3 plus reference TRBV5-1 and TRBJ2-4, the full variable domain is KAGVTQTPRYLIKTRGQQVTLSCSPISGHRSVSWYQQTPGQGLQFLFEYFSETQRNKGNFPGRFSGRQFSNSRSEMNVSTLELGDSALYLCASSLFAGGIAKNIQYFGAGTRLSVL.

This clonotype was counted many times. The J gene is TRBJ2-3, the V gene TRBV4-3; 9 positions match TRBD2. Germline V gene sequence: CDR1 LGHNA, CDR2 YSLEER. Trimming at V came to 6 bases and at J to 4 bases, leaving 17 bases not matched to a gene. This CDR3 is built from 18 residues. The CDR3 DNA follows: TGCGCCAGCAGAACTAGTATTTTCGGGACTAGCCCCGCAGATACGCAGTATTTT. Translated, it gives CASRTSIFGTSPADTQYF.

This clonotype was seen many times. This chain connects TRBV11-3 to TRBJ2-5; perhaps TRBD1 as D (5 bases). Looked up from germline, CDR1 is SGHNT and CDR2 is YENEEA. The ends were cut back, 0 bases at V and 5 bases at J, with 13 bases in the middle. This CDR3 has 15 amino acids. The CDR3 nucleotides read TGTGCCAGCAGCTTAGACGCAGGGCAGCAGGAGACCCAGTACTTC. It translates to CASSLDAGQQETQYF. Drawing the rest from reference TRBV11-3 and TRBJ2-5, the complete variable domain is EAGVVQSPRYKIIEKKQPVAFWCNPISGHNTLYWYLQNLGQGPELLIRYENEEAVDDSQLPKDRFSAERLKGVDSTLKIQPAELGDSAVYLCASSLDAGQQETQYFGPGTRLLVL.

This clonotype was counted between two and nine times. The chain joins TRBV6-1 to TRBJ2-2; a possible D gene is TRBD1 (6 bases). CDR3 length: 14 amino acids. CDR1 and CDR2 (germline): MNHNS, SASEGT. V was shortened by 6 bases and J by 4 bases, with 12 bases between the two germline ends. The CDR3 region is CASRRGQSTGELFF. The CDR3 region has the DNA TGTGCCAGCAGACGCGGACAGAGCACCGGGGAGCTGTTTTTT.

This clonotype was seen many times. The CDR3 sequence: CASSRNFGLAKNIQYF. DNA for the CDR3: TGTGCCAGCAGCCGCAATTTCGGATTAGCCAAAAACATTCAGTACTTC. The rearrangement uses TRBV7-2 and TRBJ2-4; D call uncertain. This CDR3 has 16 residues. The V gene's germline CDR1 is SGHTA and CDR2 FQGNSA. V dropped 5 bases and J dropped 0 bases, with 14 bases sitting between them.

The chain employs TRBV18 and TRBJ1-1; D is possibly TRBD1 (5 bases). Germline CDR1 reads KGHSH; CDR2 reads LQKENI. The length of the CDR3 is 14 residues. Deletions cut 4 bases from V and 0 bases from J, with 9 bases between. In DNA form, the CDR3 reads TGTGCCAGCTCACACGACAGATTGAACACTGAAGCTTTCTTT. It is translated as CASSHDRLNTEAFF.

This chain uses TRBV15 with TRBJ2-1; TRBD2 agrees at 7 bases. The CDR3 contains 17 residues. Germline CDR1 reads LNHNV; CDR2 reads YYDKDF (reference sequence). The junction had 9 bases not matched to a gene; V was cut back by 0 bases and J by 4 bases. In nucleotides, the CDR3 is TGTGCCACCAGCAGAGATGATATTAGCGGGCCGTACAATGAGCAGTTCTTC. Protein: CATSRDDISGPYNEQFF.

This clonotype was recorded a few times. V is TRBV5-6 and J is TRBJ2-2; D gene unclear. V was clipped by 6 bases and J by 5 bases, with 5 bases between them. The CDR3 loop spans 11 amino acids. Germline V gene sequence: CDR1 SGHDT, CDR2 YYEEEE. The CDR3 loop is CASTRTGELFF. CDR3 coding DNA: TGTGCCAGCACCCGAACCGGGGAGCTGTTTTTT.